This T cell receptor beta chain appears in the sequencing data of a study of CD8+CD57+ T cells in acquired aplastic anemia. Study overall: On average, sorted CD4+ and CD8+ cells gave approximately 3.1 ug of DNA. Healthy donor CD4+ cell samples had a mean of roughly 9.9 million reads.

Investigators profiled TCR beta VDJ and CDR3 from genomic DNA template. TCRdb called the reads again in MiXCR, with one record for every CDR3 protein. The sample lists 200,000 to 250,000 distinct CDR3 sequences; 30% to 40% were seen once. In this sample, this clonotype turned up a few times. This CDR3 is 15 amino acids long. J gave up 3 bases and V 4 bases, and 5 bases lay outside the gene matches. Looked up from germline, CDR1 is MNHEY and CDR2 is SVGAGI. This sequence originates from a human donor in good health, serving as a control. The source material was sorted CD4+, CD8+, or CD8+CD57+ T cells (not recorded which) from PBMCs. This chain uses TRBV6-5 with TRBJ2-3, with TRBD1 matching over 9 bases. CDR3 protein: CASSFHGTGTDTQYF. The CDR3 bases are TGTGCCAGCAGTTTCCACGGGACAGGGACAGATACGCAGTATTTT.